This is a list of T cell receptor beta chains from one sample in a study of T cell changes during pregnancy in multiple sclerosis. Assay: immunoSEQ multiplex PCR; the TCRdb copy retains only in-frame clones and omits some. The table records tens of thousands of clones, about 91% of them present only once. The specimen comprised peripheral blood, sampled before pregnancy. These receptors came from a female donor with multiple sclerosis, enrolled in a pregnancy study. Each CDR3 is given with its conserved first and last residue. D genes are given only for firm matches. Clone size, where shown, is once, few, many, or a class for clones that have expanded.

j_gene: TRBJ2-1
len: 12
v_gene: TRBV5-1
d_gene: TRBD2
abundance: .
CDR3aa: CASSRTSAEQFF
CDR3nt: TGCGCCAGCAGCCGGACTAGCGCCGAGCAGTTCTTC

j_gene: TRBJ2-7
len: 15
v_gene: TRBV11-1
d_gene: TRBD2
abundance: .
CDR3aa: CASSWTSGRADEQYF
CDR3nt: TGTGCCAGCAGCTGGACTAGCGGGAGGGCCGATGAGCAGTACTTC

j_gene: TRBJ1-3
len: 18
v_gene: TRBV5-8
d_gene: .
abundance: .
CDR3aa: CASSWWRKKAGSGNTIYF
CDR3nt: TGTGCCAGCAGCTGGTGGCGGAAAAAGGCCGGCTCTGGAAACACCATATATTTT

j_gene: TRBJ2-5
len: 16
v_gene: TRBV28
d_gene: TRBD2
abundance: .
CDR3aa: CASSVREAVLGETQYF
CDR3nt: TGTGCCAGCAGTGTCCGGGAGGCGGTTTTAGGAGAGACCCAGTACTTC

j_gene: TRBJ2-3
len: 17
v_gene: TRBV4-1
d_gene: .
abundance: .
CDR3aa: CASSQGRGPLITDTQYF
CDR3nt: TGCGCCAGCAGCCAAGGGAGGGGGCCCTTAATCACAGATACGCAGTATTTT

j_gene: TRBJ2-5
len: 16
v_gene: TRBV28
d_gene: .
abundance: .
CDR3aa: CASSSLGGGVQETQYF
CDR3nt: TGTGCCAGCAGTTCTTTAGGGGGAGGGGTTCAGGAGACCCAGTACTTC

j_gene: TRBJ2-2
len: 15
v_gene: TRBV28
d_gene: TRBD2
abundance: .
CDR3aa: CASSIRRGGTGELFF
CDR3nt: TGTGCCAGCAGTATCAGGCGCGGGGGCACCGGGGAGCTGTTTTTT

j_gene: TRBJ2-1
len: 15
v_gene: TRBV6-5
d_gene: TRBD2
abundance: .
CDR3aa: CASTKRLAGDNEQFF
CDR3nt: TGTGCCAGCACCAAACGGCTAGCGGGAGACAATGAGCAGTTCTTC

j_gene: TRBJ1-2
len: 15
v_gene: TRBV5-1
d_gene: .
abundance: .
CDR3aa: CASRRGSEDRHGYTF
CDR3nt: TGCGCCAGCAGACGTGGGTCCGAGGACAGACATGGCTACACCTTC

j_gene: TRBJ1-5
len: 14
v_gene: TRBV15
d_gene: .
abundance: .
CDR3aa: CATTSTRGNQPQHF
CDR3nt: TGTGCCACCACCTCCACGCGGGGCAATCAGCCCCAGCATTTT

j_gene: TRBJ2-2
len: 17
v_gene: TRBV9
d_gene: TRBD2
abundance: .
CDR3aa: CASSARSLAGAHGELFF
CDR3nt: TGTGCCAGCAGCGCCAGATCCCTAGCGGGAGCACACGGGGAGCTGTTTTTT

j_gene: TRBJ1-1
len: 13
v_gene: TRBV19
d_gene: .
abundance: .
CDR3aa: CASSTGGVTEAFF
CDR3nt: TGTGCCAGTAGTACTGGAGGGGTAACTGAAGCTTTCTTT

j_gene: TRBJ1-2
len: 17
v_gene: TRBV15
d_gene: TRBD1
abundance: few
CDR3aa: CATSRDLTGEVDYGYTF
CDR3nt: TGTGCCACCAGCAGAGATCTTACAGGGGAGGTCGACTATGGCTACACCTTC

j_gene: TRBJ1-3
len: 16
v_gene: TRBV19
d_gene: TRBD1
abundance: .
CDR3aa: CASSTPTGGFGNTIYF
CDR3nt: TGTGCCAGTAGTACCCCGACAGGGGGCTTTGGAAACACCATATATTTT